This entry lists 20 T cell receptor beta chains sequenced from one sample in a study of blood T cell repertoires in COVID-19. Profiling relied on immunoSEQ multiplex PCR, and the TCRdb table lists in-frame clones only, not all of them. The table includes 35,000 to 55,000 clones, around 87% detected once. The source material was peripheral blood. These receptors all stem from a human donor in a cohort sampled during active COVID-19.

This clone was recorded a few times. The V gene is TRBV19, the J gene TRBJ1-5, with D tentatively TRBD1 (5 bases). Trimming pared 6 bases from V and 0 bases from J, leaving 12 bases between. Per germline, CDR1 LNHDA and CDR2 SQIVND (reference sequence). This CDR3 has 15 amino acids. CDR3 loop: CASRPPGYSNQPQHF. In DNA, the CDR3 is TGTGCCAGTAGACCTCCAGGGTATAGCAATCAGCCCCAGCATTTT.

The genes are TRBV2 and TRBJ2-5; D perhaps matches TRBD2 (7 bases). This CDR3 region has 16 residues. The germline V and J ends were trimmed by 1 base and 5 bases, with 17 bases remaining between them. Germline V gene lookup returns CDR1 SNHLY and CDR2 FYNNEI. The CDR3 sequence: CASSEGVGGALETQYF. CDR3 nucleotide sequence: TGTGCCAGCAGTGAAGGGGTAGGGGGGGCTTTGGAGACCCAGTACTTC.

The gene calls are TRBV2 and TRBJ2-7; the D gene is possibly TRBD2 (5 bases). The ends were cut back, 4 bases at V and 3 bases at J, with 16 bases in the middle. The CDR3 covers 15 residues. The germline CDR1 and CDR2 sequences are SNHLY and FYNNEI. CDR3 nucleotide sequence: TGTGCCAGCAGTGTCGATCGGGCGGGCCACTACGAGCAGTACTTC. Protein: CASSVDRAGHYEQYF.

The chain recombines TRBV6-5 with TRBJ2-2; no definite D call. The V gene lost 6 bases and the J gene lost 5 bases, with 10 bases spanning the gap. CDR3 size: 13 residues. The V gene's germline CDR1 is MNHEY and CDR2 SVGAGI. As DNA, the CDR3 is TGTGCCAGCAGACCGAGTTGGACCGGGGAGCTGTTTTTT. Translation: CASRPSWTGELFF.

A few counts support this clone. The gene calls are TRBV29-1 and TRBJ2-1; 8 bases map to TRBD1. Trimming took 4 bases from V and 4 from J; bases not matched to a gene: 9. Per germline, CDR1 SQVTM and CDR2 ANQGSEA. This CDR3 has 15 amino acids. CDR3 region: CSVGSGQGAYNEQFF. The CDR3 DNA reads TGCAGCGTTGGGTCTGGCCAGGGGGCTTACAATGAGCAGTTCTTC.

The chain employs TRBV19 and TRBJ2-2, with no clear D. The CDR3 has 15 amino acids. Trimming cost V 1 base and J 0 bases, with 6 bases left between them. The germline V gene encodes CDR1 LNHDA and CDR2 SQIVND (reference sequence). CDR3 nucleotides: TGTGCCAGTAGTATAGTCAGTACGAACACCGGGGAGCTGTTTTTT. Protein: CASSIVSTNTGELFF.

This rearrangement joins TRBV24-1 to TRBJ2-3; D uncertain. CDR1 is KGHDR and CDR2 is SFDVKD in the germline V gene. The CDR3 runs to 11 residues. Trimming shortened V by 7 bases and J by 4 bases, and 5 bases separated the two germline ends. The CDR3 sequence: CATSRADTQYF. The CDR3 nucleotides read TGTGCCACCAGCCGAGCAGATACGCAGTATTTT.

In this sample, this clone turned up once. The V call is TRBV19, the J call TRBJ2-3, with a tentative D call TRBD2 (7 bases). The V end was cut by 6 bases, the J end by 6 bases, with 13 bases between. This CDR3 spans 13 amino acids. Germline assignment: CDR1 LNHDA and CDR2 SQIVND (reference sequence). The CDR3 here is CASRQGGTDTQYF. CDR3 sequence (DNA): TGTGCCAGTAGACAGGGAGGGACGGATACGCAGTATTTT.

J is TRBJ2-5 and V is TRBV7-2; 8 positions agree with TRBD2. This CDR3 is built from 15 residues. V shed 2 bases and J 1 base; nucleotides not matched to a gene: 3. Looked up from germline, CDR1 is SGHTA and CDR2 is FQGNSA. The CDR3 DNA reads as TGTGCCAGCAGCTTACTAGCGGGCCTCCAAGAGACCCAGTACTTC. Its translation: CASSLLAGLQETQYF. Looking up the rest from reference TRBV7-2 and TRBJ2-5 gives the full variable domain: GAGVSQSPSNKVTEKGKDVELRCDPISGHTALYWYRQSLGQGLEFLIYFQGNSAPDKSGLPSDRFSAERTGGSVSTLTIQRTQQEDSAVYLCASSLLAGLQETQYFGPGTRLLVL.

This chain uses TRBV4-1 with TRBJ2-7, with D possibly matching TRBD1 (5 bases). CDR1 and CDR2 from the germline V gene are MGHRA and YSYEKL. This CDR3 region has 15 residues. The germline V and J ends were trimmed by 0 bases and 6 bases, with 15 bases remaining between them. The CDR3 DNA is TGCGCCAGCAGCCAAGATCCAGGGTACAGTGGCGAGCAGTACTTC. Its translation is CASSQDPGYSGEQYF.

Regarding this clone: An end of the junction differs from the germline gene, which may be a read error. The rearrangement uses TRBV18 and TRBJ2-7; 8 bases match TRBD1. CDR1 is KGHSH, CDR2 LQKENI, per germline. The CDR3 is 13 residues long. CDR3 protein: CASSPEGTGGSAF. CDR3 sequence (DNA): TGTGCCAGCTCACCAGAGGGTACAGGGGGTTCAGCCTTC.

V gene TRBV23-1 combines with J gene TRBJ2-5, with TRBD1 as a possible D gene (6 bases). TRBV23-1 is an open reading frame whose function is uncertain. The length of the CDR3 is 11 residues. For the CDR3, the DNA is TGCGCTGGCAGGGGCCAAGAGACCCAGTACTTC. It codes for CAGRGQETQYF.

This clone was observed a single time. CDR3 loop: CASSPGQSNQPQHF. DNA for the CDR3: TGTGCCAGCTCACCAGGACAGAGCAATCAGCCCCAGCATTTT. This chain connects TRBV18 to TRBJ1-5, with a tentative D call TRBD1 (6 bases). This CDR3 contains 14 residues. Germline-derived CDR1 and CDR2 are KGHSH and LQKENI. Trimming stripped 2 bases from V and 1 base from J, with 6 bases between.

CDR3 sequence reads: CASSRGQGITDTQYF. CDR3 nucleotide sequence: TGTGCCAGTTCTAGGGGACAGGGGATCACAGATACGCAGTATTTT. The rearrangement uses TRBV19 and TRBJ2-3, with 10 positions matching TRBD1. The V segment lost 8 bases and the J segment 2 bases; nucleotides outside the gene matches: 7. Germline values: CDR1 LNHDA, CDR2 SQIVND (reference sequence). The CDR3 covers 15 residues.

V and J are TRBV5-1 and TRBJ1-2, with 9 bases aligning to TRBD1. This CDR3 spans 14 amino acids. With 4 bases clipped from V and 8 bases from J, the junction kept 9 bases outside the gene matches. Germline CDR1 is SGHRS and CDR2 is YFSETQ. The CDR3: CASSPGTGLGGYTF. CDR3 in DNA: TGCGCCAGCAGCCCGGGGACAGGGCTAGGCGGCTACACCTTC.

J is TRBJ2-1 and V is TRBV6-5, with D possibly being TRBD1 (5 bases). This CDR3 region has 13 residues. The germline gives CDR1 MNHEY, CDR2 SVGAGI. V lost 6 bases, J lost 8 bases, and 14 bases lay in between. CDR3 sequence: CASSVAQGYEQFF. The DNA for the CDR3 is TGTGCCAGCAGCGTAGCCCAGGGCTATGAGCAGTTCTTC.

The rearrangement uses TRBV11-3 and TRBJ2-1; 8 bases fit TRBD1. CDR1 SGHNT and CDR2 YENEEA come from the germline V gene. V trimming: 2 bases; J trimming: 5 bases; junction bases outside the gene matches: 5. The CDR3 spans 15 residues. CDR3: CASSLQGALDNEQFF. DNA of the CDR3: TGTGCCAGCAGCTTACAGGGGGCGCTCGACAATGAGCAGTTCTTC. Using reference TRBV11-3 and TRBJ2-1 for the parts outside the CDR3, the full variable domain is EAGVVQSPRYKIIEKKQPVAFWCNPISGHNTLYWYLQNLGQGPELLIRYENEEAVDDSQLPKDRFSAERLKGVDSTLKIQPAELGDSAVYLCASSLQGALDNEQFFGPGTRLTVL.

CDR3 sequence reads: CASGRGTSKGQYF. The CDR3 nucleotides read TGTGCCAGCGGGCGGGGGACTAGTAAGGGGCAGTACTTC. The rearrangement links TRBV6-5 to TRBJ2-7, with 8 bases fitting TRBD2. CDR1 and CDR2 (germline): MNHEY, SVGAGI. Trimming removed 8 bases from V and 9 bases from J; junction bases left unmatched: 12. The CDR3 consists of 13 residues.

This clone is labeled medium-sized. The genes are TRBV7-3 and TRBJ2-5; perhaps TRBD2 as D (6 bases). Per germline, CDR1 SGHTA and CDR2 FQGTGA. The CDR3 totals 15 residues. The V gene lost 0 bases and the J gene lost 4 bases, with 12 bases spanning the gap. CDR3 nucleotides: TGTGCCAGCAGCTTAACAAACGGGAGAGGAGAGACCCAGTACTTC. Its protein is CASSLTNGRGETQYF.

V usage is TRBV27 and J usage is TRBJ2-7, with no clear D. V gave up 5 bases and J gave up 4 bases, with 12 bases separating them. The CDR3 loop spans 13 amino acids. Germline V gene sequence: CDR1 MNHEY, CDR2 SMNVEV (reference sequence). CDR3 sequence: CASSTRTGYEQYF. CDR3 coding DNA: TGTGCCAGCAGTACTCGTACCGGGTACGAGCAGTACTTC.